The source of this T cell receptor (beta chain) is a study of blood T cells in healthy people across ages. The CDR3 extends over 15 amino acids. The junction had 10 bases not matched to a gene; V was cut back by 5 bases and J by 4 bases. Germline loops: CDR1 SGHTA, CDR2 FQGNSA. Peripheral blood was drawn, about 9.1 milliliters per donor. PBMCs numbering at least 7 million were isolated per sample. No fewer than 5.5 micrograms of total RNA were isolated from every sample. This clonotype appeared a few times. For the second PCR, which ran for roughly 6 to 12 cycles, a sample-barcoded 5' primer and a J-beta primer mix were used. TCRdb analysed the 5' RACE reads with MiXCR anew, one entry per CDR3 protein. The sample gives roughly 860,000 distinct CDR3 sequences, around 68% of which show up once; 25% to 35% is in the top ten.

V usage is TRBV7-2 and J usage is TRBJ1-2; 7 nucleotides agree with TRBD1. Sequencing used blood. This sequence was found in a man aged 30-40 years in good health. This CDR3 reads CASSAGGGATYGYTF. In DNA form, the CDR3 reads TGTGCCAGCAGCGCAGGAGGGGGCGCGACCTATGGCTACACCTTC.